Listed below are T cell receptor beta chains from one sample, sequenced in a study of response to subunit inactivated influenza vaccine. Using its own MiXCR run on the RT-PCR reads, TCRdb lists one record per CDR3 protein. Among about 800,000 distinct CDR3 sequences, around 20% were seen once, and the ten largest hold roughly a tenth. The sample consisted of PBMCs from blood, taken roughly 5 days after vaccination. These receptors all stem from a man over 45 who received an inactivated influenza vaccine. The conserved cysteine and the conserved F or W are not part of the CDR3 here. The order of the fields is V gene, J gene, clone size, CDR3 protein. The size of a clone is reported for some rows only, either as once, few or many, or as a class for expanded clones.

v_gene: TRBV11-2; j_gene: TRBJ2-2; abundance: -; CDR3aa: ASSSIRDSSGGGNTGELF
v_gene: TRBV4-1; j_gene: TRBJ2-7; abundance: few; CDR3aa: ASSQGGFSSYEQY
v_gene: TRBV28; j_gene: TRBJ2-7; abundance: few; CDR3aa: AITGQGVPYEQY
v_gene: TRBV4-2; j_gene: TRBJ2-2; abundance: -; CDR3aa: ASSPFGANTGELF
v_gene: TRBV4-3; j_gene: TRBJ2-5; abundance: -; CDR3aa: ASSRGTGALETQY
v_gene: TRBV20-1; j_gene: TRBJ2-7; abundance: few; CDR3aa: SASLGQGASGYEQY
v_gene: TRBV6-1; j_gene: TRBJ2-7; abundance: -; CDR3aa: ASSEGFYEQY
v_gene: TRBV29-1; j_gene: TRBJ2-6; abundance: few; CDR3aa: SVVGGQVGANVLT
v_gene: TRBV12-3/TRBV12-4; j_gene: TRBJ2-1; abundance: many; CDR3aa: ASSAGGHSYNEQF
v_gene: TRBV20-1; j_gene: TRBJ2-2; abundance: -; CDR3aa: SARRAGADTGELF
v_gene: TRBV20-1; j_gene: TRBJ2-5; abundance: few; CDR3aa: SARGGKTQY
v_gene: TRBV29-1; j_gene: TRBJ2-3; abundance: -; CDR3aa: SAGLAMDTDTQY
v_gene: TRBV5-1; j_gene: TRBJ2-5; abundance: few; CDR3aa: ASSPGPWGETQY
v_gene: TRBV4-2; j_gene: TRBJ2-7; abundance: -; CDR3aa: ASSQSWRSSYEQY
v_gene: TRBV20-1; j_gene: TRBJ2-5; abundance: -; CDR3aa: SARAPRGQETQY
v_gene: TRBV28; j_gene: TRBJ2-7; abundance: many; CDR3aa: ASRSGGIRYEQY
v_gene: TRBV3-1; j_gene: TRBJ1-2; abundance: -; CDR3aa: ASSQVGTLGYT
v_gene: TRBV7-6; j_gene: TRBJ2-4; abundance: few; CDR3aa: ASSPGASGRGTKNIQY
v_gene: TRBV10-3; j_gene: TRBJ2-5; abundance: -; CDR3aa: AISEMRGTSGSQETQY
v_gene: TRBV7-2; j_gene: TRBJ2-5; abundance: -; CDR3aa: ASSLYRGSYQETQY
v_gene: TRBV20-1; j_gene: TRBJ2-1; abundance: -; CDR3aa: SATKSGSSYNEQF
v_gene: TRBV5-6; j_gene: TRBJ2-1; abundance: many; CDR3aa: ASSFSSGEYNEQF
v_gene: TRBV11-2; j_gene: TRBJ2-3; abundance: few; CDR3aa: ASSLYQGADTQY
v_gene: TRBV6-1; j_gene: TRBJ1-2; abundance: few; CDR3aa: ASRTSTGMSSNYGYT
v_gene: TRBV5-1; j_gene: TRBJ2-2; abundance: -; CDR3aa: ASSLDGKPGELF
v_gene: TRBV3-1; j_gene: TRBJ2-2; abundance: few; CDR3aa: ASSQFDTGELF
v_gene: TRBV7-9; j_gene: TRBJ1-5; abundance: -; CDR3aa: ASSLDGGRGNQPQH
v_gene: TRBV4-3; j_gene: TRBJ2-7; abundance: many; CDR3aa: ASSQVRTGVEQY
v_gene: TRBV7-2; j_gene: TRBJ2-1; abundance: -; CDR3aa: ASSLETRKQF
v_gene: TRBV20-1; j_gene: TRBJ1-2; abundance: -; CDR3aa: SATDSYGYT
v_gene: TRBV7-9; j_gene: TRBJ2-3; abundance: -; CDR3aa: ASERESTDTQY
v_gene: TRBV6-7; j_gene: TRBJ2-1; abundance: -; CDR3aa: ASSYSGQGGCYNEQF
v_gene: TRBV11-3; j_gene: TRBJ2-3; abundance: -; CDR3aa: ASSAGDFQKTDTQY
v_gene: TRBV12-3/TRBV12-4; j_gene: TRBJ2-3; abundance: -; CDR3aa: ASSLESSVDTQY
v_gene: TRBV29-1; j_gene: TRBJ2-1; abundance: -; CDR3aa: SVGTSGSHEQF
v_gene: TRBV12-3/TRBV12-4; j_gene: TRBJ2-2; abundance: -; CDR3aa: AISLGGLAGEYDTGELF
v_gene: TRBV11-2; j_gene: TRBJ2-1; abundance: -; CDR3aa: ASSLYRYNEQF
v_gene: TRBV19; j_gene: TRBJ2-1; abundance: few; CDR3aa: ASSIDRRNEQF
v_gene: TRBV5-6; j_gene: TRBJ2-3; abundance: -; CDR3aa: ASSFGTGIEDTQY
v_gene: TRBV20-1; j_gene: TRBJ2-4; abundance: many; CDR3aa: SALLADKNIQY
v_gene: TRBV5-5; j_gene: TRBJ2-1; abundance: -; CDR3aa: ASSFGTSGRYEQF
v_gene: TRBV7-2; j_gene: TRBJ1-5; abundance: many; CDR3aa: ASSSGRSNQPQH
v_gene: TRBV6-1; j_gene: TRBJ1-2; abundance: -; CDR3aa: ASSESSYGYT
v_gene: TRBV18; j_gene: TRBJ2-6; abundance: -; CDR3aa: ASSPGLAGLVGANALT
v_gene: TRBV20-1; j_gene: TRBJ2-3; abundance: -; CDR3aa: SAPTAGLTDTQY
v_gene: TRBV5-6; j_gene: TRBJ2-7; abundance: -; CDR3aa: ASSSDPTAPYEQY
v_gene: TRBV20-1; j_gene: TRBJ2-4; abundance: -; CDR3aa: SASTTNIQY
v_gene: TRBV2; j_gene: TRBJ2-2; abundance: -; CDR3aa: ASRPGQGDTGELF
v_gene: TRBV6-2/TRBV6-3; j_gene: TRBJ2-7; abundance: -; CDR3aa: ASSGGLAVEQY
v_gene: TRBV20-1; j_gene: TRBJ1-5; abundance: few; CDR3aa: SATTGRNQPQH
v_gene: TRBV4-2; j_gene: TRBJ2-5; abundance: -; CDR3aa: ASSQVNRALETQY
v_gene: TRBV10-2; j_gene: TRBJ2-2; abundance: -; CDR3aa: ASSRLAGGELF
v_gene: TRBV28; j_gene: TRBJ2-1; abundance: -; CDR3aa: ASSLGGKKGVEQF